This T cell receptor beta chain was recovered during a study of T cell repertoires in cytomegalovirus infection. Points on this clonotype: The antigen is undetermined.

MiXCR, run by TCRdb on the reads, gives a single entry per CDR3 protein. The table shows hundreds of thousands of distinct CDR3 sequences, with approximately 31% occurring only once. Per germline, CDR1 LNHDA and CDR2 SQIVND (reference sequence). The V segment lost 3 bases and the J segment 5 bases; nucleotides outside the gene matches: 11. This CDR3 contains 17 residues. The TCR was taken from a human donor in good health (CMV status not recorded). Some clones in this sample may be carry-over from other donors' samples. The sequenced sample was cultured CD8+ T cells from PBMCs, obtained from culture after CMV antigen stimulation. The chain uses TRBV19 and TRBJ2-2; TRBD2 matches 8 bases. CDR3 coding DNA: TGTGCCAGTAGTATTGGCGGGTTAGCGGGGAGGACCGGGGAGCTGTTTTTT. It translates to CASSIGGLAGRTGELFF.